The source of this T cell receptor beta chain is a study of cytomegalovirus exposure and HLA in healthy donors. After removal of 7 bases from V and 5 bases from J, the junction contained 5 bases not matched to a gene. Germline CDR1 and CDR2: SNHLY and FYNNEI. The CDR3 spans 13 residues. Primers for the PCR totalled 60 Vbeta and 13 Jbeta. Generated by immunoSEQ multiplex PCR, the TCRdb table keeps only in-frame clones and is missing some. The sample lists about 100,000 clones, roughly four fifths seen once, with about 3.5% in the top ten. This chain joins TRBV2 and TRBJ2-5, with 9 bases lining up with TRBD2. The sample was PBMCs. The TCR sequence derives from a man in his forties in good health and CMV-seronegative. CDR3 in amino acids: CASISGGSETQYF. CDR3 DNA: TGTGCCAGCATCAGCGGGGGGAGTGAGACCCAGTACTTC.